The clone carrying this TCR beta chain was observed a handful of times. The target antigen is unknown. The data derive from a study of cytomegalovirus exposure and HLA in healthy donors. Study-level results: The authors reported that TCR beta sequences could predict HLA-A and HLA-B alleles. These predictions were accurate for most subjects in the first cohort.

CDR3 length: 15 amino acids. Germline loops: CDR1 MNHEY, CDR2 SVGAGI. After removal of 2 bases from V and 7 bases from J, the junction contained 6 bases not matched to a gene. The PCR employed 60 Vbeta primers together with 13 Jbeta primers. Profiled with immunoSEQ multiplex PCR; TCRdb holds only in-frame clones, not every one. The sample carries tens of thousands of clones, less than 80% recorded once. The chain links TRBV6-5 to TRBJ1-1; TRBD1 agrees at 11 bases. The receptor comes from a boy aged 5 to 17 in good health and CMV-seropositive. The sequencing sample was made of PBMCs. DNA of the CDR3: TGTGCCAGCAGTTACGGGACAGGGGGAAGGGGTGAAGCTTTCTTT. Residues: CASSYGTGGRGEAFF.